This T cell receptor beta chain is drawn from a study of a mutant IDH1 vaccine in newly diagnosed glioma. Clones were read by immunoSEQ multiplex PCR, and TCRdb kept only the in-frame ones, dropping some. In the table there are tens of thousands of clones, approximately 86% of which are singletons. The germline V gene encodes CDR1 MGHRA and CDR2 YSYEKL. The CDR3 spans 13 residues. The V and J ends lost 1 base and 10 bases, in that order; junction bases with no gene match: 6. Time point denoted: baseline, week 1 (first vaccination visit). Described treatment: pre-vaccination baseline after standard-of-care therapy.

The clonotype was recovered from a woman in her thirties or forties with glioma. The sequenced sample was PBMCs, obtained from a glioma patient treated with radiotherapy, temozolomide or both. The J gene is TRBJ2-7, the V gene TRBV4-1, with 8 positions matching TRBD2. Here the CDR3 reads CASSQVASGRQYF. The CDR3 DNA follows: TGCGCCAGCAGCCAAGTTGCTAGCGGGCGCCAGTACTTC.